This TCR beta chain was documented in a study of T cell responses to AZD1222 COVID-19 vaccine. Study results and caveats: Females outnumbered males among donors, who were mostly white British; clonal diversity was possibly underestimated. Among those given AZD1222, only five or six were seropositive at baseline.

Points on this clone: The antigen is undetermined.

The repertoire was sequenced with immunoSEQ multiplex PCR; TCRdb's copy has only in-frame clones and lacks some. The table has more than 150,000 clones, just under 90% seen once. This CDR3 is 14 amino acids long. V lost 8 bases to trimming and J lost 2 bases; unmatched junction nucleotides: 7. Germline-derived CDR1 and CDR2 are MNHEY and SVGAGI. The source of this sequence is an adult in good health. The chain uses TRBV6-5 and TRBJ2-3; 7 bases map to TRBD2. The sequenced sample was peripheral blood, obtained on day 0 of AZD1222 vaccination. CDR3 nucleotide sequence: TGTGCCAGCGGGAGGGCTCGGCACACAGATACGCAGTATTTT. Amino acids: CASGRARHTDTQYF.